This TCR beta chain comes out of a study of T cells in Graves' hyperthyroidism and ophthalmopathy (dated by TCRdb to about 2019). Describing the broader study: Peripheral blood was sampled at the time of initial diagnosis, prior to any treatment. A discovery cohort of about a hundred patients, 43 with Graves' ophthalmopathy and 55 to 65 with stable Graves' hyperthyroidism, was used to find distinguishing TCR V-J signatures. Prospective prediction of ophthalmopathy was tested in an independent validation cohort consisting of roughly 20 hyperthyroidism patients and approximately 16 patients who later progressed to ophthalmopathy. The 100 discovery patients were divided at random into training and test sets in a 7:3 ratio. In addition, the study compared T-cell repertoires in thyroid tissue and in blood from about six Graves' hyperthyroidism patients. Following sampling, methimazole starting at 30 mg daily was given to hyperthyroidism patients, and high-dose intravenous methylprednisolone was given to ophthalmopathy patients. The paper describes TCR Vbeta CDR3 sequencing of 135 peripheral blood samples, made up of roughly 40 ophthalmopathy patients, around 78 hyperthyroidism patients and 17 progressor patients.

The germline V gene supplies CDR1 MDHEN and CDR2 SYDVKM. V is reduced by 2 bases and J by 14 bases, leaving a spacing of 10 bases between them. From cysteine to phenylalanine, the CDR3 is 11 amino acids long. The DNA shown is the 33-base CDR3, in frame from base 1. The TCR beta CDR3 regions were amplified from the RNA transcripts. For the first round of RT-PCR on the TCR CDR3, the HTBI primer set was used together with the Qiagen OneStep RT-PCR kit. The libraries were constructed in a second round of multiplex PCR and then size-selected and purified. Sequencing of the libraries was done on an Illumina HiSeq2000 using paired-end 100 bp reads. Regarding the original processing steps: SOAPnuke was used to process the raw data, throwing out any read that contained adapters or uncalled bases, had a mean Phred below 15, or lacked an exact constant-primer or identifier match. COPE v1.2.5 was used to merge the high-quality paired reads, and each unique nucleotide sequence was defined as a clonotype. MiTCR v1.1 was used to align the clonotypes against IMGT TRBV, TRBD and TRBJ reference segments. Analysis was restricted to V-J combinations with a frequency above 0.0001, which covered 99.2% of repertoires. A TCS score was defined as the ratio of F50 (clonal expansion) to E x V (chaos), with BLOSUM62-based TCRdist applied between CDR3 peptides within each V-J. Welch's t-statistics and random forest reduced around 520 V-J features to under 15, which were used in a naive Bayes classifier (R e1071). TCRdb trimmed public reads at Q25 via fastp, called clones via MiXCR and kept in-frame beta chains. Rows are combined by CDR3 protein, so each entry shows the most common genes and DNA. TCRdb, not the authors, supplied the V and J calls. The sample yields 500,000 to 650,000 distinct CDR3 sequences; approximately 17% were counted once. The ten largest clones represent 15% to 20% of the sample.

About this clonotype: Its antigen is unknown. No qualities accompany the bases; no much larger clone lies one base away.

Ophthalmopathy patients had moderately to severely active disease, Clinical Activity Score of at least 3, NOSPECS grade of at least 4, and duration under 3 months. Patients with uncontrolled infections, other autoimmune diseases, pregnancy or lactation were excluded. Clinical symptoms, serum thyroxine and TRAb, thyroid ultrasound, and orbital computed tomography formed the basis for the diagnoses. PBMCs were isolated from approximately 10 ml of fresh peripheral blood by Ficoll-Paque density gradient centrifugation. Trizol reagent was used to extract total RNA, and RNA quality was then checked on an Agilent 2100 Bioanalyzer. The paper's findings and limits, for the study overall: Sample size was not statistically predetermined, and blinding of investigators to group allocation was not performed. In validation, the model predicted progression to ophthalmopathy with about 71% sensitivity and 72% to 75% specificity, a median of about six months before onset. Ophthalmopathy was separated from stable hyperthyroidism by a 13 V-J signature model, with 85% to 90% sensitivity and just over 81% specificity obtained in cross-validation and 80%/75% obtained in testing. Most expanded thyroid clonotypes (frequency above 0.001) were also found in blood, which suggests that blood repertoires may mirror thyroid immune responses.

The receptor comes from a woman between 18 and 29 years old with Graves' ophthalmopathy. Sequencing was performed on blood. The chain is assembled from TRBV28 and TRBJ2-4; no D gene is confidently identified. In nucleotide form, the sequence is TGTGCCAGCAGTTTAGGTTCTCTCAAGTACTTC. This is translated as CASSLGSLKYF.